This entry features one TCR beta chain sequence. This sample is part of a study of blood T cell repertoires in COVID-19. About the study: The origin of the acute and convalescent COVID-19 samples was the United States, Italy and Spain. Sample material is recorded as cDNA or gDNA derived from T cells, B-cell-depleted T cells, or PBMCs.

As originally analysed: Quantification of nucleated cells was approximated via reference gene primer amplification. The repertoire was sequenced with immunoSEQ multiplex PCR; TCRdb's copy has only in-frame clones and lacks some. V and J calls and clone size follow that table, whereas D and trimming were derived from the DNA. This sample has about 140,000 clones, with approximately 78% found just once. Germline CDR1 MDHEN, CDR2 SYDVKM. V lost 3 bases, J lost 2 bases, and 10 bases stayed unmatched. This CDR3 is built from 18 residues. This TCR was recovered from a man in his fifties or sixties who had recovered from COVID-19. Sequenced sample: peripheral blood. The rearrangement joins TRBV28 to TRBJ1-1; TRBD1 agrees at 12 bases. CDR3 DNA sequence: TGTGCCAGCAGTTTCCCCCGGGACAGGGGGCAGAGAAACACTGAAGCTTTCTTT. This sequence encodes CASSFPRDRGQRNTEAFF.